This entry features one TCR beta chain sequence. A much larger clone lies one base from this, so it may be a read error. This specimen belongs to a study of T cells after yellow fever vaccination. Overall study results and limits: Post-booster repertoires contained most primary-vaccination clones again (96% CD4, approximately 88% CD8). There was a possibility that FACS-sorted repertoires contained abundant clonotypes contaminating from the bulk population. Only a small proportion of the clonotypes turned up in both the CD4 and the CD8 compartments, likely arising from convergent recombination.

MiXCR was run by TCRdb on the 5' RACE reads, yielding one entry per CDR3 protein. The sample has over 85,000 distinct CDR3 sequences, almost 9% seen once. Germline V gene lookup returns CDR1 MNHNS and CDR2 SASEGT. The ends were cut back, 7 bases at V and 5 bases at J, with 13 bases in the middle. The CDR3 has 13 residues. The TCR sequence derives from a man aged 18 to 30 who received the YFV17D yellow fever vaccine. The material sequenced was CD8+ T cells not binding an NS4B(214-222) dextramer, sorted from PBMCs, taken less than 16 days after the first yellow fever vaccination. The rearrangement uses TRBV6-1 and TRBJ2-3, with D uncertain. CDR3 sequence reads: CASTAGSLDTQYF. In DNA, the CDR3 is TGTGCCAGCACCGCAGGTTCATTAGATACGCAGTATTTT.